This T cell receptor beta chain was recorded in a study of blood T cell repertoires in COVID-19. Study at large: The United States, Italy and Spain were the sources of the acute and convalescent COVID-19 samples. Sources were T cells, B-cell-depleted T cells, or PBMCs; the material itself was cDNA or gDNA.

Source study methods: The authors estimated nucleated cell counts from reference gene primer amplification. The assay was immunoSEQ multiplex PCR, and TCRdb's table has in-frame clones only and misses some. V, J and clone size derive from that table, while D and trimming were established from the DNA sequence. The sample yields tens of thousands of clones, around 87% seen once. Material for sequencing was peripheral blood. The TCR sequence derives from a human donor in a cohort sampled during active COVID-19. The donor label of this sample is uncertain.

CDR3 coding DNA: TGTGCCAGCTCTGGACAGGGGAGCACAGATACGCAGTATTTT. Its translation is CASSGQGSTDTQYF. The chain recombines TRBV7-9 with TRBJ2-3; 9 nucleotides line up with TRBD1. CDR3 length: 14 residues. The germline CDR1 and CDR2 sequences are SEHNR and FQNEAQ (reference sequence). Trimming cost V 8 bases and J 0 bases; bases outside gene matches: 3.